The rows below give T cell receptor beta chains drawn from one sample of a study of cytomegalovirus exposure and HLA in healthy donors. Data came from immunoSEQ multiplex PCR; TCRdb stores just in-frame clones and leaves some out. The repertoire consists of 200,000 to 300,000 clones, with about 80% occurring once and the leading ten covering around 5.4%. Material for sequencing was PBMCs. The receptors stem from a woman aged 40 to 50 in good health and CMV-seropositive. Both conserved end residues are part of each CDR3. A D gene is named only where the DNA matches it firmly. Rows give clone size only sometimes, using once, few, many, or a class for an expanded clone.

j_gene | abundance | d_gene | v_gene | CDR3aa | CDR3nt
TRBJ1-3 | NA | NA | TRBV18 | CASSPGGQGNTIYF | TGTGCCAGCTCACCAGGGGGACAAGGAAACACCATATATTTT
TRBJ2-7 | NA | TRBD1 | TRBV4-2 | CASSQEQTGAREQYF | TGTGCCAGCAGCCAAGAGCAAACAGGGGCTCGCGAGCAGTACTTC
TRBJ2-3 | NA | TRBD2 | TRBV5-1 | CASSLEGGGSIDTQYF | TGCGCCAGCAGCTTGGAGGGCGGGGGGTCCATAGATACGCAGTATTTT
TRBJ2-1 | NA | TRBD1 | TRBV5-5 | CASSHGQVDYNEQFF | TGTGCCAGCAGCCACGGACAGGTAGACTACAATGAGCAGTTCTTC
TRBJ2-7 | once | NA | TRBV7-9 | CASTPGGRVYEQYF | TGTGCCAGCACCCCCGGGGGGCGTGTGTACGAGCAGTACTTC
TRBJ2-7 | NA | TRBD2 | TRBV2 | CASSTGLLSYEQYF | TGTGCCAGCAGCACGGGACTACTGTCCTACGAGCAGTACTTC
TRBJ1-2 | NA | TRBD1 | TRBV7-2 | CASSVGGQGRPQTLYGYTF | TGTGCCAGCAGCGTAGGAGGACAGGGACGCCCACAAACATTATATGGCTACACCTTC
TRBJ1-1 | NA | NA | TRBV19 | CASRVQNTEAFF | TGTGCCAGTAGAGTACAGAACACTGAAGCTTTCTTT
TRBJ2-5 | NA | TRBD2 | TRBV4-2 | CASSQEWTSGSKETQYF | TGTGCCAGCAGCCAAGAGTGGACTAGCGGGAGTAAAGAGACCCAGTACTTC
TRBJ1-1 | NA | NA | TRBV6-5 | CASSPRASGTEAFF | TGTGCCAGCAGCCCCCGGGCCTCGGGAACTGAAGCTTTCTTT
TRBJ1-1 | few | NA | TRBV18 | CASSETGQTEAFF | TGTGCCAGCTCAGAGACAGGTCAGACTGAAGCTTTCTTT
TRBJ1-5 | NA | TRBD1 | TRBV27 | CASSLGLGQGSQPQHF | TGTGCCAGCAGTTTAGGACTGGGACAGGGGAGTCAGCCCCAGCATTTT
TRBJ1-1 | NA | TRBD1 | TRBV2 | CASSRGQGRSEAFF | TGTGCCAGCAGCAGGGGACAGGGAAGGTCCGAAGCTTTCTTT
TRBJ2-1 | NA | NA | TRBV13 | CASSIQGHRTNEQFF | TGTGCCAGCAGCATACAGGGACACCGAACCAATGAGCAGTTCTTC
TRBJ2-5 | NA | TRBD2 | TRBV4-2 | CASSHSIAGGRVGTQYF | TGTGCCAGCAGCCACTCCATAGCGGGGGGCAGAGTAGGGACCCAGTACTTC
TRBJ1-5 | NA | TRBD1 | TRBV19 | CASSKGAGGTYSNQPQHF | TGTGCCAGTAGTAAAGGGGCAGGGGGCACCTATAGCAATCAGCCCCAGCATTTT
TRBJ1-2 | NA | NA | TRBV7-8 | CASSPGSARVYGYTF | TGTGCCAGCAGCCCGGGGTCGGCGCGAGTCTATGGCTACACCTTC
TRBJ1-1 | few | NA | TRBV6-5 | CASSINSRSNTEAFF | TGTGCCAGCAGTATAAACAGCAGATCGAACACTGAAGCTTTCTTT
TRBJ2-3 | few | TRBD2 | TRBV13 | CASSSVAGGTDTQYF | TGTGCCAGCAGCTCCGTAGCGGGAGGCACAGATACGCAGTATTTT